Each of the 2 T cell receptor beta chains below was sequenced from the same sample in a study of cytomegalovirus exposure and HLA in healthy donors. Clones were sequenced by immunoSEQ multiplex PCR, and TCRdb holds only the in-frame ones, with some missing. Seen here are 120,000 to 150,000 clones, over 80% observed once, and the top ten hold roughly 4.5%. Sequencing was carried out using PBMCs. Every receptor here comes from a man younger than 35 in good health and CMV-seropositive.

V gene TRBV10-3 combines with J gene TRBJ1-3; no clear D. V shed 11 bases and J shed 0 bases, with 17 bases lying between them. CDR1 and CDR2 (germline): ENHRY, SYGVKD. The CDR3 is 15 amino acids. CDR3: CAHAPSVSSGNTIYF. Written as DNA, the CDR3 is TGTGCCCACGCCCCCAGCGTAAGCTCTGGAAACACCATATATTTT.

J is TRBJ1-5 and V is TRBV28; no clear D gene. CDR3 length: 13 residues. The V end was cut by 7 bases, the J end by 4 bases, with 11 bases between. Looked up from germline, CDR1 is MDHEN and CDR2 is SYDVKM. CDR3 residues: CASTLSGNQPQHF. The CDR3, as DNA: TGTGCCAGCACCCTCTCGGGTAATCAGCCCCAGCATTTT.